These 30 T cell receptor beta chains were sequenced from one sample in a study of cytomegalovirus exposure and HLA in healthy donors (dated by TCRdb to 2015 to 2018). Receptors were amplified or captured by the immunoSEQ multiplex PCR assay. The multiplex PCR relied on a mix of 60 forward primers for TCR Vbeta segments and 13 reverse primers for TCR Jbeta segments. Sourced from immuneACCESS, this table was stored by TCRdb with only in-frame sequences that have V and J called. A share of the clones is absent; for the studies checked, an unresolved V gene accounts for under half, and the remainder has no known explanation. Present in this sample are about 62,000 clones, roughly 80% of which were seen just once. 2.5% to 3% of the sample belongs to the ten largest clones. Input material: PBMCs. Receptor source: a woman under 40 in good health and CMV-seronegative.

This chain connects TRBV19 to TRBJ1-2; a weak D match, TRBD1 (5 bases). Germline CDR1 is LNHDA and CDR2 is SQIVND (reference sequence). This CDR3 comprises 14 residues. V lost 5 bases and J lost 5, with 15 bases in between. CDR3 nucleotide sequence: TGTGCCAGTAGTCTCGAATGGGGCCGGTATGGCTACACCTTC. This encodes CASSLEWGRYGYTF.

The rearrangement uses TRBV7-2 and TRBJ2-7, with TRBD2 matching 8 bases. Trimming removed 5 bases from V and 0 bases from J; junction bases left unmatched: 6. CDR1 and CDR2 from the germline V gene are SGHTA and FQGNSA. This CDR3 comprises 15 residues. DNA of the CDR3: TGTGCCAGCAGCCTTCTAAGCGGGGGCTCCTACGAGCAGTACTTC. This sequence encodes CASSLLSGGSYEQYF.

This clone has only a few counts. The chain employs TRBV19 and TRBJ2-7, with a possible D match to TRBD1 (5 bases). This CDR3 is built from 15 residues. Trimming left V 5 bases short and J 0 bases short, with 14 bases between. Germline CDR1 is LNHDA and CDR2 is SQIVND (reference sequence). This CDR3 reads CASSVTVESSYEQYF. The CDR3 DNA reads TGTGCCAGTAGTGTGACAGTAGAGAGCTCCTACGAGCAGTACTTC.

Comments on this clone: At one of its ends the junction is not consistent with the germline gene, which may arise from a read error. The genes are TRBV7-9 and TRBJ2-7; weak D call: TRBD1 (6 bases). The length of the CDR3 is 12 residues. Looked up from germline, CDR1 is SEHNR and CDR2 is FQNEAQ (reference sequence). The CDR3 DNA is TGTTCCAGCAGCTTTACAGGGTACGAGCAGTACTTC. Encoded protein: CSSSFTGYEQYF. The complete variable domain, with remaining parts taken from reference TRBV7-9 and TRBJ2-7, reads DTGVSQNPRHKITKRGQNVTFRCDPISEHNRLYWYRQTLGQGPEFLTYFQNEAQLEKSRLLSDRFSAERPKGSFSTLEIQRTEQGDSAMYLCSSSFTGYEQYFGPGTRLTVT.

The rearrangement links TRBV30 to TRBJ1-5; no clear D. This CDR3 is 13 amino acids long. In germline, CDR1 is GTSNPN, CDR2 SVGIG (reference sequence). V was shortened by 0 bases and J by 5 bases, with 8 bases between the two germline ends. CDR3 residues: CAWSVRGHQPQHF. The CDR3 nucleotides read TGTGCCTGGAGTGTACGCGGCCATCAGCCCCAGCATTTT. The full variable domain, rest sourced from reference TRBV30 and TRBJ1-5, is SQTIHQWPATLVQPVGSPLSLECTVEGTSNPNLYWYRQAAGRGLQLLFYSVGIGQISSEVPQNLSASRPQDRQFILSSKKLLLSDSGFYLCAWSVRGHQPQHFGDGTRLSIL.

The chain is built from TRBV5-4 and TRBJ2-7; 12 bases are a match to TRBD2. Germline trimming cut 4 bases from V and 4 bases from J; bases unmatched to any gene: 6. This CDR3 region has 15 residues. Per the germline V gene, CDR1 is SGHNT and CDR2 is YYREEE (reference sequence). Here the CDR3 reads CASSGGLAGYYEQYF. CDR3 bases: TGTGCCAGCAGCGGAGGACTAGCGGGGTATTACGAGCAGTACTTC. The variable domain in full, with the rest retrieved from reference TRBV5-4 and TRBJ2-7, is ETGVTQSPTHLIKTRGQQVTLRCSSQSGHNTVSWYQQALGQGPQFIFQYYREEENGRGNFPPRFSGLQFPNYSSELNVNALELDDSALYLCASSGGLAGYYEQYFGPGTRLTVT.

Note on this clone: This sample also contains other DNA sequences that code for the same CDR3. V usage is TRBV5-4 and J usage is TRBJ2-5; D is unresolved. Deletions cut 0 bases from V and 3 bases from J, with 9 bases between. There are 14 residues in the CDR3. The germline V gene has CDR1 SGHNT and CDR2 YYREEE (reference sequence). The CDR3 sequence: CASSLEAGEETQYF. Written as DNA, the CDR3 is TGTGCCAGCAGCTTGGAAGCAGGCGAAGAGACCCAGTACTTC. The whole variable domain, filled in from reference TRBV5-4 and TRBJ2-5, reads ETGVTQSPTHLIKTRGQQVTLRCSSQSGHNTVSWYQQALGQGPQFIFQYYREEENGRGNFPPRFSGLQFPNYSSELNVNALELDDSALYLCASSLEAGEETQYFGPGTRLLVL.

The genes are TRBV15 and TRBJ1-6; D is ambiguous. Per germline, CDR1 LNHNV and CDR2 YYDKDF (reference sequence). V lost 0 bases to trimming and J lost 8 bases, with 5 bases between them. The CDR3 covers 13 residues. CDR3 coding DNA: TGTGCCACCAGCAGAGAGTGGCATTCACCCCTCCACTTT. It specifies CATSREWHSPLHF.

CDR3 in DNA: TGTGCCAGCAGTCCCTCCCGGGACAGCACGATCCAATACTATGGCTACACCTTC. Translating gives CASSPSRDSTIQYYGYTF. J is TRBJ1-2 and V is TRBV7-2; 7 bases agree with TRBD1. Germline V gives CDR1 SGHTA, CDR2 FQGNSA. V shed 6 bases, J shed 3 bases, and the junction held 19 bases outside the gene matches. CDR3 length: 18 amino acids.

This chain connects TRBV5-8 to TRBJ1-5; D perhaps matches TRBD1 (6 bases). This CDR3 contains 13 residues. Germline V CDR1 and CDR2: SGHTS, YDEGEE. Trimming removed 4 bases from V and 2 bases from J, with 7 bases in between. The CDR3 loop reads CASSRQGNQPQHF. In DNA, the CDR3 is TGTGCCAGCAGCCGACAGGGCAATCAGCCCCAGCATTTT.

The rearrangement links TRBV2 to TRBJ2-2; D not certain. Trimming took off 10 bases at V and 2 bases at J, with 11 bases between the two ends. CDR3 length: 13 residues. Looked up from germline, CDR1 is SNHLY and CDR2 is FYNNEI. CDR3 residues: CATARVNTGELFF. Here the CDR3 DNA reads TGTGCCACCGCTCGGGTAAACACCGGGGAGCTGTTTTTT.

This CDR3 reads CASRQKQGVNEQFF. In nucleotides, the CDR3 is TGTGCCAGCAGACAAAAACAGGGGGTTAATGAGCAGTTCTTC. The chain combines TRBV11-2 with TRBJ2-1; 8 bases are a match to TRBD1. The CDR3 sequence is 14 residues long. The trim removed 6 bases at V and 7 bases at J, leaving 8 bases unmatched. Per germline, CDR1 SGHAT and CDR2 FQNNGV.

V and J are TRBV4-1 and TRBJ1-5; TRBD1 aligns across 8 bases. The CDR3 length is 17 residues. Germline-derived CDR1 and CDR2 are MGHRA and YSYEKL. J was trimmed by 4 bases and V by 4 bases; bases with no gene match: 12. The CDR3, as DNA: TGCGCCAGCAGCCCTATCGGCAGGGGGCGAAGTAATCAGCCCCAGCATTTT. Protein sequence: CASSPIGRGRSNQPQHF.

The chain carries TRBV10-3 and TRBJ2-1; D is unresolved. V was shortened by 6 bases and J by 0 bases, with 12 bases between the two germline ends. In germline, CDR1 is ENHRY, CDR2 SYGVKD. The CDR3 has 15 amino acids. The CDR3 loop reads CAISPDLSSYNEQFF. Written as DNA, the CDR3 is TGTGCCATCAGCCCAGATTTAAGCTCCTACAATGAGCAGTTCTTC.

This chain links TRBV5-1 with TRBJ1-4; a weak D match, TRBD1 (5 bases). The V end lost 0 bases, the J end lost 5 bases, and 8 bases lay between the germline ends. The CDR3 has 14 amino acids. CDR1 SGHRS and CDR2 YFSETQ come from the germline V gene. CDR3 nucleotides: TGCGCCAGCAGCTTGGGGGGGGTCAATGAAAAACTGTTTTTT. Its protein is CASSLGGVNEKLFF.

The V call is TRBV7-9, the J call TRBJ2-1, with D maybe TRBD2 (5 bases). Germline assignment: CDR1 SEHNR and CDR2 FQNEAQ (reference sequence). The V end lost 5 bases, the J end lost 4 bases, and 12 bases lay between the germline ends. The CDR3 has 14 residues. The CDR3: CASSPPTRYNEQFF. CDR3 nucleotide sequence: TGTGCCAGCAGCCCACCTACTAGATACAATGAGCAGTTCTTC.

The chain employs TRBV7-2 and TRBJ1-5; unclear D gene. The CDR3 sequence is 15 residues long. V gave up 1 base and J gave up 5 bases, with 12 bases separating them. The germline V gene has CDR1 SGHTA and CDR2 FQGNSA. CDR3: CASSLDKGGHQPQHF. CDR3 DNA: TGTGCCAGCAGCTTAGACAAGGGAGGCCATCAGCCCCAGCATTTT.

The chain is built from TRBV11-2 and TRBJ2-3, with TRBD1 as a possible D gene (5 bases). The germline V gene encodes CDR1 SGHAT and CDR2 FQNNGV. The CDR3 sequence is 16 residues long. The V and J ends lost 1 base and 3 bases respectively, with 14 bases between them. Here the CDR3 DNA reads TGTGCCAGCAGCTTAGGTTGGGGTCGACAGACAGATACGCAGTATTTT. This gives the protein CASSLGWGRQTDTQYF.

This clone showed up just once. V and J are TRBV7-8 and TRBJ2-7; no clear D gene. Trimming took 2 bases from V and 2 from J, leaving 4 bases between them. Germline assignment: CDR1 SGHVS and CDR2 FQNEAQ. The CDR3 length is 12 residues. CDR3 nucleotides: TGTGCCAGCAGCTTAAGCCCCTACGAGCAGTACTTC. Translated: CASSLSPYEQYF.

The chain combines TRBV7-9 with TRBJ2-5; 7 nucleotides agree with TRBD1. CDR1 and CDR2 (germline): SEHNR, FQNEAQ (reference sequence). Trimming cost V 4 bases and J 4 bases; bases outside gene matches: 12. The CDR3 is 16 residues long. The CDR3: CASSSIDRATRETQYF. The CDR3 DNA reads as TGTGCCAGCAGCTCGATAGACAGGGCCACCCGAGAGACCCAGTACTTC. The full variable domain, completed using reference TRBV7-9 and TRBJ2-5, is DTGVSQNPRHKITKRGQNVTFRCDPISEHNRLYWYRQTLGQGPEFLTYFQNEAQLEKSRLLSDRFSAERPKGSFSTLEIQRTEQGDSAMYLCASSSIDRATRETQYFGPGTRLLVL.

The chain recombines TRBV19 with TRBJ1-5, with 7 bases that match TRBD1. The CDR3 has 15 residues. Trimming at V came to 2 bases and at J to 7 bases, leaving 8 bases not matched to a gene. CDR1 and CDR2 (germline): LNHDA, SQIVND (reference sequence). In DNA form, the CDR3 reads TGTGCCAGTAGTATATATTCAGGGGGGCTACAGCCCCAGCATTTT. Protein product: CASSIYSGGLQPQHF.

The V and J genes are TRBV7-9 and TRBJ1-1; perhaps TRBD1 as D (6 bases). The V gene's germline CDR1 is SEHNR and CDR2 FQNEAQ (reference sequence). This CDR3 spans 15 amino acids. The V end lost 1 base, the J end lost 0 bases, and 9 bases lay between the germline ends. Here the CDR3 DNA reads TGTGCCAGCAGCTTAGTTCAGGGGATGAACACTGAAGCTTTCTTT. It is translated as CASSLVQGMNTEAFF. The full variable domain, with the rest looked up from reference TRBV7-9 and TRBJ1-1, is DTGVSQNPRHKITKRGQNVTFRCDPISEHNRLYWYRQTLGQGPEFLTYFQNEAQLEKSRLLSDRFSAERPKGSFSTLEIQRTEQGDSAMYLCASSLVQGMNTEAFFGQGTRLTVV.

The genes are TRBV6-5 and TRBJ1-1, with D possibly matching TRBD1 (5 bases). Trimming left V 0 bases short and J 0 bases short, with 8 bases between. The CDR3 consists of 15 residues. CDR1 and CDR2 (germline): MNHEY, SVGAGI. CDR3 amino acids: CASSYSRAMNTEAFF. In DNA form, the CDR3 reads TGTGCCAGCAGTTACTCCAGGGCGATGAACACTGAAGCTTTCTTT.

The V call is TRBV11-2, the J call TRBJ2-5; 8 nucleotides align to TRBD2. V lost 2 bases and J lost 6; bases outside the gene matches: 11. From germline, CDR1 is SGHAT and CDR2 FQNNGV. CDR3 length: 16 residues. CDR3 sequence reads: CASSLSDQRGSQTQYF. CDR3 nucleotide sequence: TGTGCCAGCAGCTTATCGGATCAGCGGGGGAGCCAGACCCAGTACTTC.

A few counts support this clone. The CDR3 DNA reads TGTGCCTGGAGTGGACCCTTCAGAGGTTCTAATGAAAAACTGTTTTTT. This translates into CAWSGPFRGSNEKLFF. The genes are TRBV30 and TRBJ1-4; no definite D call. Germline CDR1 reads GTSNPN; CDR2 reads SVGIG (reference sequence). V lost 1 base and J 3 bases, leaving 15 bases between the germline ends. This CDR3 has 16 residues.

Here the CDR3 DNA reads TGTGCCAGCAGCTTAGTGTCGGAAGAGACCCAGTACTTC. Residues: CASSLVSEETQYF. The rearrangement uses TRBV7-7 and TRBJ2-5; D remains ambiguous. Germline CDR1 reads SSHAT; CDR2 reads FNYEAQ (reference sequence). This CDR3 contains 13 residues. Trimming pared 1 base from V and 3 bases from J, leaving 6 bases between.

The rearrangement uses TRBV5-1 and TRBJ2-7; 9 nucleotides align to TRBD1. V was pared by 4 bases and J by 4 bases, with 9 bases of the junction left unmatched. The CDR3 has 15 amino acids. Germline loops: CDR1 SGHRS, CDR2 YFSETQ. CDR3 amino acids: CASSRPGQGPYEQYF. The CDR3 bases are TGCGCCAGCAGCCGGCCGGGACAGGGACCTTACGAGCAGTACTTC.

The CDR3 DNA reads TGTGCCAGCAGCCCCTCTGGGACGGGGAGGAGCACAGATACGCAGTATTTT. It specifies CASSPSGTGRSTDTQYF. V gene TRBV11-2 combines with J gene TRBJ2-3; D might be TRBD2 (6 bases). Germline loops: CDR1 SGHAT, CDR2 FQNNGV. This CDR3 region has 17 residues. Trimming shortened V by 5 bases and J by 0 bases, and 18 bases separated the two germline ends.

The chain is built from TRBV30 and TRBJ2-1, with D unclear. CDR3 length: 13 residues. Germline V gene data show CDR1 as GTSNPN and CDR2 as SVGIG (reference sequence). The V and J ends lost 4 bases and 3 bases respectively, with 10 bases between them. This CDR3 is CAWNDQDYNEQFF. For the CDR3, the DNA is TGTGCCTGGAATGACCAGGACTACAATGAGCAGTTCTTC.

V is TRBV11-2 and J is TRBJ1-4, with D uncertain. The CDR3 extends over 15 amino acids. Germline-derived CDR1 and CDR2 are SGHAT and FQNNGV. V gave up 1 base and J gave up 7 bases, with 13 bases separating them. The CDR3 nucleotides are TGTGCCAGCAGCTTAGGAGGGAATCTCGGTGAAAAACTGTTTTTT. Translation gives CASSLGGNLGEKLFF. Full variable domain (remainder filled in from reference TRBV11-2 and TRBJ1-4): EAGVAQSPRYKIIEKRQSVAFWCNPISGHATLYWYQQILGQGPKLLIQFQNNGVVDDSQLPKDRFSAERLKGVDSTLKIQPAKLEDSAVYLCASSLGGNLGEKLFFGSGTQLSVL.